A single sample gave rise to the 13 T cell receptor beta chains below, sequenced in a study of blood T cell repertoires in COVID-19. TCRdb's copy holds only in-frame clones and misses some; the assay was immunoSEQ multiplex PCR. The data show approximately 190,000 clones, around four fifths seen once. The source material was peripheral blood. The receptors were gathered from a woman between 65 and 79 years old with active or convalescent COVID-19.

This sequence joins TRBV19 and TRBJ2-2; 9 nucleotides line up with TRBD2. V dropped 6 bases and J dropped 0; count of bases not matched to a gene: 5. Germline V gene sequence: CDR1 LNHDA, CDR2 SQIVND (reference sequence). CDR3 size: 16 residues. CDR3 coding DNA: TGTGCCAGTAGACAGGGACTAGCCCCGAACACCGGGGAGCTGTTTTTT. Protein product: CASRQGLAPNTGELFF.

The CDR3 reads CASSFGYEQFF. In DNA form, the CDR3 reads TGCGCCAGCAGCTTCGGTTATGAGCAGTTCTTC. The rearrangement joins TRBV5-1 to TRBJ2-1, with D hard to call. There are 11 residues in the CDR3. The V gene's germline CDR1 is SGHRS and CDR2 YFSETQ. V lost 2 bases, J lost 8 bases, and 5 bases lay in between.

The chain employs TRBV7-8 and TRBJ2-5, with 13 bases identical to TRBD2. The germline V gene encodes CDR1 SGHVS and CDR2 FQNEAQ. V trimming: 5 bases; J trimming: 3 bases; junction bases outside the gene matches: 12. There are 18 residues in the CDR3. In DNA, the CDR3 is TGTGCCAGCAGCCCCCGGGGGTGGACTAGCGGGAGAAAAGAGACCCAGTACTTC. It is translated as CASSPRGWTSGRKETQYF.

V is TRBV5-6 and J is TRBJ2-7; D unclear. Per germline, CDR1 SGHDT and CDR2 YYEEEE. The V end was cut by 1 base, the J end by 4 bases, with 6 bases between. The CDR3 spans 12 residues. CDR3: CASSLPGYEQYF. Here the CDR3 DNA reads TGTGCCAGCAGCTTGCCCGGGTACGAGCAGTACTTC. Based on the CDR3 plus reference TRBV5-6 and TRBJ2-7, the full variable domain is DAGVTQSPTHLIKTRGQQVTLRCSPKSGHDTVSWYQQALGQGPQFIFQYYEEEERQRGNFPDRFSGHQFPNYSSELNVNALLLGDSALYLCASSLPGYEQYFGPGTRLTVT.

This sequence joins TRBV6-5 and TRBJ2-1; 8 bases are shared with TRBD2. The CDR3 spans 15 residues. CDR1 MNHEY and CDR2 SVGAGI come from the germline V gene. J lost 6 bases, V lost 2 bases, and 6 bases had no gene match. The CDR3 DNA is TGTGCCAGCAGTTACAAAAGCGGGAGTCCCAATGAGCAGTTCTTC. This gives the protein CASSYKSGSPNEQFF.

The chain carries TRBV2 and TRBJ1-5; D perhaps matches TRBD1 (5 bases). CDR1 is SNHLY, CDR2 FYNNEI, per germline. The CDR3 totals 15 residues. Trimming cost V 6 bases and J 0 bases, with 12 bases left between them. Here the CDR3 reads CASSNQGYSNQPQHF. The CDR3 bases are TGTGCCAGCAGCAACCAGGGCTATAGCAATCAGCCCCAGCATTTT.

The chain joins TRBV2 to TRBJ1-2; 7 bases match TRBD1. V lost 5 bases to trimming and J lost 5 bases; unmatched junction nucleotides: 5. The germline V gene encodes CDR1 SNHLY and CDR2 FYNNEI. The CDR3 has 13 residues. CDR3 sequence (DNA): TGTGCCAGCAGTCCTGACAGGGTATATGGCTACACCTTC. Translated, it gives CASSPDRVYGYTF.

This clone was counted a few times. The chain uses TRBV7-6 and TRBJ2-2; a possible D gene is TRBD1 (6 bases). This CDR3 contains 16 residues. V was cut by 5 bases and J by 7 bases, with 20 bases left in between. CDR1 and CDR2 (germline): SGHVS, FNYEAQ. Here the CDR3 reads CASSKDYRAEDGELFF. In DNA form, the CDR3 reads TGTGCCAGCAGCAAAGACTACAGGGCGGAAGACGGGGAGCTGTTTTTT.

The chain has TRBV2 and TRBJ2-7, with TRBD1 matching 10 bases. J gave up 3 bases and V 4 bases, and 18 bases lay outside the gene matches. The germline CDR1 and CDR2 sequences are SNHLY and FYNNEI. CDR3 length equals 19 residues. The CDR3 nucleotides read TGTGCCAGCAGTGGAATAGGGACAGGGGTTCGCTCCGAAAACTACGAGCAGTACTTC. This sequence encodes CASSGIGTGVRSENYEQYF. Complete variable domain (other parts from reference TRBV2 and TRBJ2-7): EPEVTQTPSHQVTQMGQEVILRCVPISNHLYFYWYRQILGQKVEFLVSFYNNEISEKSEIFDDQFSVERPDGSNFTLKIRSTKLEDSAMYFCASSGIGTGVRSENYEQYFGPGTRLTVT.

This clone was picked up one time. V and J are TRBV3-1 (or the pseudogene TRBV3-2) and TRBJ2-3; 9 bases are shared with TRBD1. The CDR3 extends over 14 amino acids. CDR1 is LGHDT, CDR2 YNNKEL, per germline (reference sequence). Trimming took 4 bases from V and 5 from J; bases not matched to a gene: 4. The CDR3 is CASSLGQGRDTQYF. CDR3 nucleotide sequence: TGTGCCAGCAGCCTGGGACAGGGAAGAGATACGCAGTATTTT.

V gene TRBV7-2 combines with J gene TRBJ2-3; D uncertain. The ends were cut back, 9 bases at V and 2 bases at J, with 15 bases in the middle. Per germline, CDR1 SGHTA and CDR2 FQGNSA. There are 14 residues in the CDR3. CDR3 in DNA: TGTGCCAGTAGCACGGGTGATATCACAGATACGCAGTATTTT. This sequence encodes CASSTGDITDTQYF.

The rearrangement joins TRBV10-3 to TRBJ2-2; 7 bases fit TRBD1. The CDR3 sequence is 14 residues long. Germline CDR1 and CDR2: ENHRY and SYGVKD. J lost 1 base, V lost 4 bases, and 0 bases had no gene match. The CDR3 nucleotides are TGTGCCATCAGTGGGACAGGGAACACCGGGGAGCTGTTTTTT. The encoded protein is CAISGTGNTGELFF.

This chain links TRBV24-1 with TRBJ2-1; tentative D call: TRBD2 (5 bases). Germline V lookup: CDR1 KGHDR, CDR2 SFDVKD. The CDR3 loop spans 11 amino acids. Between the trimmed V and J ends, which lost 8 bases and 9 bases, there was a span of 10 bases. In DNA, the CDR3 is TGTGCCACCAAACTAGAGGGTGAGCAGTTCTTC. It codes for CATKLEGEQFF.